This entry describes one T cell receptor beta chain. Profiled with immunoSEQ multiplex PCR; TCRdb holds only in-frame clones, not every one. The data contain about 180,000 clones, about 85% of them seen just once; the ten biggest clones take up less than 3.5%. The record originates from a study of blood T cell repertoires in COVID-19. With V trimmed by 5 bases and J by 6 bases, 7 bases remained unmatched. CDR1 SGHAT and CDR2 FQNNGV come from the germline V gene. This CDR3 comprises 14 residues. The material sequenced was peripheral blood. The chain links TRBV11-2 to TRBJ1-5; 7 bases agree with TRBD1. This receptor was taken from a woman in her thirties with active or convalescent COVID-19. This CDR3 is CASSPQGVSQPQHF. In DNA form, the CDR3 reads TGTGCCAGCAGCCCCCAGGGGGTCAGTCAGCCCCAGCATTTT.